These 27 T cell receptor beta chains were all obtained from the same sample, sequenced in a study of blood T cells in healthy people across ages. A second PCR of about 6 to 11 cycles used a sample-barcoded 5' primer and a J-beta primer mix. TCRdb called the 5' RACE reads again in MiXCR, with one record for every CDR3 protein. This sample yields about 1.4 million distinct CDR3 sequences, of which approximately 59% are seen a single time; over 5.5% belongs to the top ten. Material for sequencing was blood. These receptors all stem from a man aged 18-30 years in good health.

CDR3 nucleotide sequence: TGCAGCGTTGAAGTTTCTGGGGGGCGTGAGCAGTTCTTC. As protein: CSVEVSGGREQFF. The V gene is TRBV29-1, the J gene TRBJ2-1, with D perhaps TRBD1 or TRBD2 (6 bases each). V was pared by 1 base and J by 9 bases, with 13 bases between. The germline V gene encodes CDR1 SQVTM and CDR2 ANQGSEA. The CDR3 sequence is 13 residues long.

The rearrangement links TRBV3-1 to TRBJ2-4; 8 nucleotides align to TRBD1. From germline, CDR1 is LGHDT and CDR2 YNNKEL (reference sequence). This CDR3 has 15 amino acids. The J segment lost 6 bases and the V segment lost 3 bases, leaving 7 bases of the junction unmatched. Written as DNA, the CDR3 is TGTGCCAGCAGCCAGCGGACAGGGAGTGGAAACATTCAGTACTTC. Its translation is CASSQRTGSGNIQYF.

Only one count was recorded for this clonotype. The J gene is TRBJ1-1, the V gene TRBV20-1; D gene ambiguous. With 0 bases removed from V and 7 bases from J, the gap between germline ends came to 12 bases. The CDR3 has 13 residues. Germline V lookup: CDR1 DFQATT, CDR2 SNEGSKA (reference sequence). CDR3 sequence (DNA): TGCAGTGCTAGAGATTGGCGGGGAAATGAAGCTTTCTTT. Its translation is CSARDWRGNEAFF.

In the case of this clonotype: The junction departs from germline at one end; a sequencing error may be responsible. The V call is TRBV7-2, the J call TRBJ1-1; D gene unclear. The germline gives CDR1 SGHTA, CDR2 FQGNSA. The CDR3 is made up of 12 amino acids. The CDR3 bases are TGTGCCGGCAGCTGGGCCGGGGCTGAAGCTTTCTTT. It specifies CAGSWAGAEAFF.

The rearrangement links TRBV4-1 to TRBJ2-7, with D hard to call. The V gene lost 3 bases and the J gene lost 2 bases, with 11 bases spanning the gap. The length of the CDR3 is 14 residues. CDR1 is MGHRA and CDR2 is YSYEKL in the germline V gene. The CDR3 DNA sequence: TGCGCCAGCAGCCAGGCCGACGGAGCCTACGAGCAGTACTTC. It specifies CASSQADGAYEQYF.

The V gene is TRBV7-9, the J gene TRBJ2-7; D might be TRBD2 (5 bases). The better agreement between TRBJ2-5 and the DNA end casts doubt on the J call. The germline gives CDR1 SEHNR, CDR2 FQNEAQ (reference sequence). This CDR3 is 14 amino acids long. CDR3 in amino acids: CASRHTDWEETQYF. DNA of the CDR3: TGTGCCAGCAGGCACACGGACTGGGAAGAGACCCAGTACTTC.

The chain employs TRBV6-5 and TRBJ1-2; the D is unclear. V was trimmed by 6 bases and J by 13 bases, leaving 6 bases between them. CDR3 length equals 8 residues. Germline CDR1 MNHEY, CDR2 SVGAGI. CDR3 nucleotides: TGTGCCAGCAGGACCGGCACCTTC. Encoded protein: CASRTGTF.

The chain links TRBV28 to TRBJ1-2; D uncertain. V lost 2 bases and J lost 8, with 9 bases in between. CDR3 length: 12 residues. Germline CDR1 is MDHEN and CDR2 is SYDVKM. As DNA, the CDR3 is TGTGCCAGCAGTTTAATCCTATCCGGCTACACCTTC. Its protein product is CASSLILSGYTF.

The chain links TRBV4-2 to TRBJ1-6; D may be TRBD1 (5 bases). Trimming cost V 0 bases and J 8 bases, with 14 bases left between them. CDR1 LGHNA and CDR2 YNFKEQ come from the germline V gene. This CDR3 contains 16 residues. DNA for the CDR3: TGTGCCAGCAGCCAAGATCCCCAGGGAGGAGATTCACCCCTCCACTTT. It is translated as CASSQDPQGGDSPLHF.

This chain links TRBV27 with TRBJ2-5; D is possibly TRBD2 (7 bases). The CDR3 covers 16 residues. Germline CDR1 is MNHEY and CDR2 is SMNVEV (reference sequence). The V and J ends lost 5 bases and 2 bases respectively, with 18 bases between them. This CDR3 reads CASSTLQRDIQETQYF. CDR3 in DNA: TGTGCCAGCAGTACCCTCCAGCGGGACATACAAGAGACCCAGTACTTC.

About this clonotype itself: Relative to the germline gene, one junction end is altered; a read error may explain this. The rearrangement joins TRBV7-8 to TRBJ1-5, with D hard to call. Germline CDR1 SGHVS, CDR2 FQNEAQ. The length of the CDR3 is 14 residues. CDR3 protein: CASSGDVGNQLQHF. The CDR3 DNA is TGTGCCAGCAGCGGTGACGTTGGCAATCAGCTCCAGCATTTT.

The J gene is TRBJ2-1, the V gene TRBV4-2; the match to TRBD2 covers 9 bases. This CDR3 spans 19 amino acids. The junction had 13 bases not matched to a gene; V was cut back by 1 base and J by 3 bases. Germline loops: CDR1 LGHNA, CDR2 YNFKEQ. The CDR3 DNA follows: TGTGCCAGCAGCCAAGCGGGTTTAGCGGGAGAAATACTCTACAATGAGCAGTTCTTC. This translates into CASSQAGLAGEILYNEQFF.

This chain joins TRBV4-1 and TRBJ2-3, with no clear D. This CDR3 contains 13 residues. Between the trimmed V and J ends, which lost 1 base and 9 bases, there was a span of 11 bases. The germline V gene encodes CDR1 MGHRA and CDR2 YSYEKL. The CDR3 reads CASSQVIGETQYF. The CDR3 nucleotides read TGCGCCAGCAGCCAAGTAATAGGCGAAACGCAGTATTTT.

In its sample, this clonotype was seen once. The chain is built from TRBV10-1 and TRBJ2-4, with D perhaps matching TRBD1 (6 bases). Gene TRBJ2-7 matches the end of the DNA better, so the J call may be wrong. The CDR3 contains 15 residues. Germline CDR1 WNHNN, CDR2 SYGVQD (reference sequence). In nucleotides, the CDR3 is TGCGCCAGCAGTGAAGGCCAGGGGATCGCCTACGAGCAGTACTTC. Protein product: CASSEGQGIAYEQYF.

The chain is built from TRBV6-1 and TRBJ2-1; no clear D. V was trimmed by 1 base and J by 0 bases, leaving 16 bases between them. This CDR3 is 18 amino acids long. The V gene's germline CDR1 is MNHNS and CDR2 SASEGT. CDR3 loop: CASSEGLGPQSSYNEQFF. The CDR3 DNA is TGTGCCAGCAGTGAAGGTTTGGGTCCACAAAGCTCCTACAATGAGCAGTTCTTC.

This clonotype was detected a few times. This chain links TRBV4-1 with TRBJ2-7; D gene unclear. CDR3 size: 12 residues. V dropped 8 bases and J dropped 10 bases, with 18 bases sitting between them. Germline V gene lookup returns CDR1 MGHRA and CDR2 YSYEKL. CDR3 bases: TGCGCCAGCTCCGGCGGTTCAGGAACCCAGTACTTC. The encoded protein is CASSGGSGTQYF.

The rearrangement uses TRBV7-9 and TRBJ2-1; D remains unclear. Germline V gives CDR1 SEHNR, CDR2 FQNEAQ (reference sequence). Deletions cut 4 bases from V and 0 bases from J, with 13 bases between. The CDR3 runs to 16 residues. CDR3 loop: CASSSPTVSSYNEQFF. The DNA of the CDR3 is TGTGCCAGCAGCTCGCCAACGGTGAGCTCCTACAATGAGCAGTTCTTC.

The chain combines TRBV6-6 with TRBJ2-1; TRBD2 agrees at 10 bases. This CDR3 has 15 amino acids. J was trimmed by 1 base and V by 6 bases; bases with no gene match: 3. In germline, CDR1 is MNHNY, CDR2 SVGAGI (reference sequence). The CDR3 protein is CASRSGRDSYNEQFF. CDR3 DNA sequence: TGTGCCAGCAGGAGCGGGAGGGATTCCTACAATGAGCAGTTCTTC.

The rearrangement joins TRBV4-3 to TRBJ2-2; D is unresolved. V lost 6 bases and J lost 1, with 9 bases in between. The CDR3 has 14 residues. CDR1 and CDR2 from the germline V gene are LGHNA and YSLEER. CDR3 in DNA: TGCGCCAGCAGGGTTTTGGTGAACACCGGGGAGCTGTTTTTT. It yields the protein CASRVLVNTGELFF.

J is TRBJ1-2 and V is TRBV4-2; D gene ambiguous. V lost 8 bases to trimming and J lost 8 bases, with 21 bases between them. Germline lookup yields CDR1 LGHNA and CDR2 YNFKEQ. The CDR3 has 14 amino acids. The CDR3 sequence: CASAGRDKRKGYTF. In DNA form, the CDR3 reads TGTGCCAGCGCGGGGAGGGATAAGCGTAAGGGCTACACCTTC.

This clonotype was detected a few times. The chain combines TRBV7-6 with TRBJ2-7; perhaps TRBD1 as D (6 bases). The CDR3 contains 14 residues. With 4 bases removed from V and 2 bases from J, the gap between germline ends came to 12 bases. Germline values: CDR1 SGHVS, CDR2 FNYEAQ. The chain's CDR3 is CASSSTGFAYEQYF. DNA for the CDR3: TGTGCCAGCAGCTCGACAGGTTTCGCCTACGAGCAGTACTTC.

The rearrangement joins TRBV11-2 to TRBJ1-1; the D gene is possibly TRBD1 (5 bases). The CDR3 contains 14 residues. Germline lookup yields CDR1 SGHAT and CDR2 FQNNGV. V lost 5 bases and J lost 5, with 15 bases in between. The CDR3 DNA reads TGTGCCAGCAGCCTTGGGTGGGGGATGACTGAAGCTTTCTTT. Translation: CASSLGWGMTEAFF.

The rearrangement joins TRBV6-1 to TRBJ2-1; 12 bases fit TRBD2. This CDR3 comprises 18 residues. Per the germline V gene, CDR1 is MNHNS and CDR2 is SASEGT. Trimming removed 5 bases from V and 4 bases from J; junction bases left unmatched: 12. The CDR3 region has the DNA TGTGCCAGCAGTCGATCTAGCGGGGGGGCCCTGGGGTACAATGAGCAGTTCTTC. This codes for CASSRSSGGALGYNEQFF.

This clonotype was detected once. This chain uses TRBV20-1 with TRBJ2-4; 11 bases map to TRBD2. The ends lost 6 bases at V and 1 base at J; junction bases unmatched: 17. Looked up from germline, CDR1 is DFQATT and CDR2 is SNEGSKA (reference sequence). This CDR3 comprises 19 residues. The CDR3 region is CSAVRLAGSRGSAKNIQYF. CDR3 bases: TGCAGTGCCGTTCGACTAGCGGGGTCACGCGGGTCGGCCAAAAACATTCAGTACTTC.

The chain couples TRBV3-1 to TRBJ2-7; 11 bases are a match to TRBD2. Germline CDR1 reads LGHDT; CDR2 reads YNNKEL (reference sequence). V lost 6 bases to trimming and J lost 1 base; unmatched junction nucleotides: 5. This CDR3 comprises 15 residues. The DNA of the CDR3 is TGTGCCAGCAGTCGGCCTAGCGGGGGGTCCTACGAGCAGTACTTC. Residues: CASSRPSGGSYEQYF.

This chain links TRBV11-2 with TRBJ2-5; weak D call: TRBD1 (8 bases). Trimming stripped 5 bases from V and 5 bases from J, with 18 bases between. This CDR3 is built from 15 residues. In germline, CDR1 is SGHAT, CDR2 FQNNGV. CDR3 in DNA: TGTGCCAGCAGCCACAGGGGGGGTTTGTCGGAGACCCAGTACTTC. This sequence encodes CASSHRGGLSETQYF.

The V call is TRBV6-2 or TRBV6-3, the J call TRBJ2-1; D gene ambiguous. Trimming pared 6 bases from V and 7 bases from J, leaving 16 bases between. Germline V CDR1 and CDR2: MNHEY, SVGEGT. This CDR3 is built from 14 residues. The CDR3 coding sequence is TGTGCCAGCAGCCCTCGGGCCCCCTTTAATGAGCAGTTCTTC. This gives the protein CASSPRAPFNEQFF.